Given below is one T cell receptor beta chain in context. What it recognizes is unknown. The data belong to a study of OX40 agonist ivuxolimab in advanced cancers. Study at large: Across the patients, intravenous ivuxolimab was delivered every 2 weeks at 0.01 to 10 mg/kg. Patients with hepatocellular carcinoma, melanoma, renal cell or head and neck cancer made up the dose-escalation patients. Overall study findings and caveats: Averaged across samples, CD8+ T cells carried more expanded clones than CD4+ did. Antigen specificity was not determined for the expanded peripheral T cells.

V lost 3 bases and J lost 2, with 16 bases in between. The germline gives CDR1 SGDLS, CDR2 YYNGEE. The CDR3 has 16 amino acids. The assay was immunoSEQ multiplex PCR, and TCRdb's table has in-frame clones only and misses some. The sample lists approximately 48,000 clones, around 80% occurring once. The gene calls are TRBV9 and TRBJ2-3, with TRBD2 as a possible D gene (6 bases). The TCR comes from an adult with an advanced solid tumor such as melanoma, head and neck, liver or kidney cancer. The source was CD4+ or CD8+ T cells sorted from blood, collected in a trial of the OX40 agonist ivuxolimab. Written as DNA, the CDR3 is TGTGCCAGCAGCGCGGGGTGGGGGGTCCCCACAGATACGCAGTATTTT. This gives the protein CASSAGWGVPTDTQYF.